What follows describes a single TCR beta chain. The data stem from a study of cytomegalovirus exposure and HLA in healthy donors. It was with 60 Vbeta and 13 Jbeta primers that the PCR ran. TCRdb keeps only in-frame clones here, not all; method: immunoSEQ multiplex PCR. The sample lists under 250,000 clones; roughly four fifths were seen once. CDR1 and CDR2 (germline): SGHTA, FQGTGA. CDR3 size: 13 residues. V was clipped by 2 bases and J by 7 bases, with 11 bases between them. The TCR comes from a man aged 25-40 years in good health and CMV-seronegative. The sequenced sample consisted of PBMCs. This chain connects TRBV7-3 to TRBJ2-5; D gene unclear. In DNA form, the CDR3 reads TGTGCCAGCAGCTTATCTAGGATCGGGACCCAGTACTTC. As protein: CASSLSRIGTQYF.